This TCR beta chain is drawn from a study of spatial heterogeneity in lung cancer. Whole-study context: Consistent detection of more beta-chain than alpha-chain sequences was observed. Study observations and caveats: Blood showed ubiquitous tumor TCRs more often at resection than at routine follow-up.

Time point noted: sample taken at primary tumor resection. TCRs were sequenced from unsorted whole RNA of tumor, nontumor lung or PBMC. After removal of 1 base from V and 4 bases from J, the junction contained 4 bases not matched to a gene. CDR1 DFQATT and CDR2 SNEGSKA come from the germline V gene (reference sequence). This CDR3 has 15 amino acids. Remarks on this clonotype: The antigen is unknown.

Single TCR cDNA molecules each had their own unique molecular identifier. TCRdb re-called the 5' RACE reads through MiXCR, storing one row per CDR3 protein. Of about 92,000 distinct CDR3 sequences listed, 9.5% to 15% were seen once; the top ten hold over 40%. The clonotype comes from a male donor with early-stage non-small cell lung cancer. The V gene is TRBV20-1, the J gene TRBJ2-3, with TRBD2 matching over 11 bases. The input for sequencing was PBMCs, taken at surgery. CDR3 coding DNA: TGCAGTGCTAGAGTTCCTAGCGGGAGGTCAGATACGCAGTATTTT. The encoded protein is CSARVPSGRSDTQYF.